The T cell receptor (beta chain) described here comes from a study of shared clonotypes between healthy human individuals. Study-level information: Aged between 18 and 49, the donors were a couple of women and three men. Each donor's CD8 memory used one plate, CD8 naive two, each CD4 subset three. Notes on the study in general: Estimated richness was generally greater in naive than memory subsets.

TCRdb's table, derived via immunoSEQ multiplex PCR, lists solely in-frame clones and lacks some. This table holds under 700,000 clones, 85% to 95% found once. Germline V lookup: CDR1 SGHAT, CDR2 FQNNGV. CDR3 size: 17 residues. The trim removed 5 bases at V and 3 bases at J, leaving 12 bases unmatched. As regards this clone: Its antigen remains unidentified.

Positively selected for CCR7, the CD45RO-negative cells used as naive CD8 cells excluded terminally differentiated effector memory CD45RA+ cells. The sequence was obtained from a woman in her 30s in good health. This chain joins TRBV11-2 and TRBJ2-5, with 10 bases lining up with TRBD1. Sequencing was done on a sample of naive CD8+ T cells sorted from blood. The CDR3 region has the DNA TGTGCCAGCAGCGCCGCCGGGTCGGACAGGGGGGAAGAGACCCAGTACTTC. Its translation is CASSAAGSDRGEETQYF.